This paragraph reports one T cell receptor beta chain. The approximately eleven donors had active juvenile idiopathic arthritis, with 3 polyarticular and 8 oligoarticular cases. This CDR3 has 15 residues. No DNA is listed. Germline V gene data show CDR1 as SGHRS and CDR2 as YFSETQ. The data originate from a study of synovial regulatory T cells in juvenile arthritis. Clones were sequenced by immunoSEQ multiplex PCR, and TCRdb holds only the in-frame ones, with some missing. This sample carries about 10,000 clones, with about 0.9% going to the ten biggest clones. Sequencing was done on a sample of Treg cells from blood. Stated subset: remaining (HLA-DR-negative) circulating blood Treg cells. The chain employs TRBV5-1 and TRBJ1-2; TCRdb's D gene call, TRBD1, goes unchecked for lack of DNA. The clonotype was recovered from a donor aged 2 to 35 with juvenile idiopathic arthritis. The CDR3 loop is CASSRGDRANYGYTF.